One and the same sample provided the 25 T cell receptor beta chains below, sequenced in a study of T cell changes during pregnancy in multiple sclerosis. Generated by immunoSEQ multiplex PCR, the TCRdb table keeps only in-frame clones and is missing some. Of about 60,000 clones listed, almost 97% are singletons. The specimen was CD8+ T cells from peripheral blood mononuclear cells, collected after pregnancy. The receptors come from a female donor with multiple sclerosis, enrolled in a pregnancy study.

The rearrangement joins TRBV10-3 to TRBJ1-2, with D possibly matching TRBD1 (5 bases). The V end lost 5 bases, the J end lost 2 bases, and 6 bases lay between the germline ends. Germline lookup yields CDR1 ENHRY and CDR2 SYGVKD. The CDR3 is made up of 12 amino acids. The CDR3 DNA reads TGTGCCATCAGTACAGGAAACTATGGCTACACCTTC. It codes for CAISTGNYGYTF.

The chain employs TRBV6-1 and TRBJ2-1; TRBD2 agrees at 10 bases. The CDR3 is made up of 15 amino acids. The germline CDR1 and CDR2 sequences are MNHNS and SASEGT. With 6 bases clipped from V and 8 bases from J, the junction kept 10 bases outside the gene matches. The CDR3 bases are TGTGCCAGCAGGATAAAGCGGGAGGGCCCCCATGAGCAGTTCTTC. Translation: CASRIKREGPHEQFF.

V usage is TRBV30 and J usage is TRBJ1-5; TRBD1 matches at 11 bases. The CDR3 has 14 amino acids. CDR1 and CDR2 (germline): GTSNPN, SVGIG (reference sequence). Germline trimming cut 4 bases from V and 6 bases from J; bases unmatched to any gene: 5. CDR3 sequence reads: CAWTPGQGVQPQHF. CDR3 sequence (DNA): TGTGCCTGGACGCCGGGACAGGGGGTTCAGCCCCAGCATTTT. Drawing the rest from reference TRBV30 and TRBJ1-5, the complete variable domain is SQTIHQWPATLVQPVGSPLSLECTVEGTSNPNLYWYRQAAGRGLQLLFYSVGIGQISSEVPQNLSASRPQDRQFILSSKKLLLSDSGFYLCAWTPGQGVQPQHFGDGTRLSIL.

This clone has just one count. This chain joins TRBV28 and TRBJ2-2, with 7 bases lining up with TRBD1. Germline-derived CDR1 and CDR2 are MDHEN and SYDVKM. V gave up 2 bases and J gave up 6 bases; unmatched junction bases: 3. There are 14 residues in the CDR3. CDR3 sequence reads: CASSLQGVSGELFF. CDR3 in DNA: TGTGCCAGCAGTTTACAGGGGGTGTCCGGGGAGCTGTTTTTT. Supplemented by reference TRBV28 and TRBJ2-2, the full variable domain reads DVKVTQSSRYLVKRTGEKVFLECVQDMDHENMFWYRQDPGLGLRLIYFSYDVKMKEKGDIPEGYSVSREKKERFSLILESASTNQTSMYLCASSLQGVSGELFFGEGSRLTVL.

As DNA, the CDR3 is TGTGCCAGCAGCTTGGCCAACAGTCCCTACGAGCAGTACTTC. Its translation is CASSLANSPYEQYF. The rearrangement joins TRBV7-9 to TRBJ2-7; the D is unclear. Germline loops: CDR1 SEHNR, CDR2 FQNEAQ (reference sequence). CDR3 length: 14 residues. Trimming removed 3 bases from V and 2 bases from J, with 11 bases in between.

This sequence joins TRBV7-9 and TRBJ2-5; TRBD2 matches at 8 bases. V shed 7 bases and J 5 bases; nucleotides not matched to a gene: 18. The germline gives CDR1 SEHNR, CDR2 FQNEAQ (reference sequence). The CDR3 runs 17 residues. The CDR3 bases are TGTGCCAGCACCCCAGGGTTGGGAGCGGGAGTGAGGGAGACCCAGTACTTC. Protein: CASTPGLGAGVRETQYF.

To note about this clone: Its ends do not fully match the called genes, so a read error is possible. The gene calls are TRBV18 and TRBJ2-1; TRBD2 is a possible D gene (7 bases). Germline V gene lookup returns CDR1 KGHSH and CDR2 LQKENI. The CDR3 contains 17 residues. Written as DNA, the CDR3 is TGTGCCAGCTCACCACCGGGGGGGGCGGGACTCTACGATGAGCAGTTCTTC. Its protein product is CASSPPGGAGLYDEQFF. Full variable domain (rest looked up from reference TRBV18 and TRBJ2-1): NAGVMQNPRHLVRRRGQEARLRCSPMKGHSHVYWYRQLPEEGLKFMVYLQKENIIDESGMPKERFSAEFPKEGPSILRIQQVVRGDSAAYFCASSPPGGAGLYDEQFFGPGTRLTVL.

The V call is TRBV13, the J call TRBJ2-7, with no clear D. V was clipped by 3 bases and J by 0 bases, with 6 bases between them. The germline CDR1 and CDR2 sequences are PRHDT and FYEKMQ (reference sequence). The CDR3 totals 13 residues. The CDR3 is CASSFSSSYEQYF. Written as DNA, the CDR3 is TGTGCCAGCAGCTTCTCGAGCTCCTACGAGCAGTACTTC.

The V gene is TRBV5-1, the J gene TRBJ2-7; 9 positions agree with TRBD2. Germline-derived CDR1 and CDR2 are SGHRS and YFSETQ. The CDR3 runs 15 residues. J gave up 5 bases and V 2 bases, and 8 bases lay outside the gene matches. CDR3 amino acids: CASSLIAGAKDEQYF. In DNA form, the CDR3 reads TGCGCCAGCAGCTTAATAGCGGGAGCCAAGGACGAGCAGTACTTC.

The V and J genes are TRBV11-3 and TRBJ2-1; TRBD2 aligns across 13 bases. Germline V CDR1 and CDR2: SGHNT, YENEEA. The CDR3 sequence is 15 residues long. V shed 5 bases and J 8 bases; nucleotides not matched to a gene: 6. CDR3 sequence reads: CASSPGLAGPYEQFF. The CDR3 DNA sequence: TGTGCCAGCAGCCCGGGACTAGCGGGGCCCTATGAGCAGTTCTTC.

V is TRBV12-1 and J is TRBJ2-1; the table's D call, TRBD1, was not checked against the DNA. TRBV12-1 is a pseudogene segment. The CDR3 is 16 amino acids. CDR3 nucleotide sequence: TGTGCCAGCATCCCAAGCGTGGACAGGCTTAGCAATGAGCAGTTCTTC. This gives the protein CASIPSVDRLSNEQFF.

The genes are TRBV5-4 and TRBJ2-1; TRBD2 aligns across 7 bases. Trimming at V came to 9 bases and at J to 9 bases, leaving 15 bases not matched to a gene. The CDR3 consists of 14 residues. Germline V lookup: CDR1 SGHNT, CDR2 YYREEE (reference sequence). The CDR3 DNA follows: TGTGCCATCCCCTGGGGGGGGGAGTATGGTGAGCAGTTCTTC. As protein: CAIPWGGEYGEQFF.

The chain links TRBV29-1 to TRBJ2-7; a possible D gene is TRBD1 (6 bases). CDR3 length equals 15 residues. Germline lookup yields CDR1 SQVTM and CDR2 ANQGSEA. V shed 0 bases and J shed 5 bases, with 17 bases lying between them. The CDR3: CSVEEGQGSFNEQYF. CDR3 DNA sequence: TGCAGCGTTGAAGAAGGGCAGGGGTCATTCAACGAGCAGTACTTC.

The chain employs TRBV27 and TRBJ2-5, with D possibly TRBD1 on 6 matching bases. Germline V CDR1 and CDR2: MNHEY, SMNVEV (reference sequence). V lost 5 bases and J lost 5, with 15 bases in between. This CDR3 comprises 14 residues. CDR3 bases: TGTGCCAGCAGTGGCGAGGGGGTGAGGGAGACCCAGTACTTC. Encoded protein: CASSGEGVRETQYF.

The chain couples TRBV28 to TRBJ1-1; D might be TRBD1 (5 bases). The CDR3 runs to 12 residues. Looked up from germline, CDR1 is MDHEN and CDR2 is SYDVKM. Trimming took 3 bases from V and 5 from J, leaving 7 bases between them. CDR3 bases: TGTGCCAGCAGTTTTCGGGGGACTGAAGCTTTCTTT. It is translated as CASSFRGTEAFF.

V is TRBV19 and J is TRBJ2-7; D may be TRBD2 (6 bases). V lost 8 bases to trimming and J lost 2 bases, with 10 bases between them. The CDR3 extends over 12 amino acids. Germline loops: CDR1 LNHDA, CDR2 SQIVND (reference sequence). CDR3 residues: CASRDWAYEQYF. The CDR3 DNA reads TGTGCCAGTCGGGACTGGGCCTACGAGCAGTACTTC.

This chain uses TRBV7-9 with TRBJ2-3, with 9 bases that match TRBD1. The trim removed 5 bases at V and 9 bases at J, leaving 15 bases unmatched. This CDR3 spans 16 amino acids. Germline V lookup: CDR1 SEHNR, CDR2 FQNEAQ (reference sequence). The CDR3 here is CASSPGQGEVTWTQYF. Written as DNA, the CDR3 is TGTGCCAGCAGCCCGGGACAGGGAGAGGTCACATGGACGCAGTATTTT. Together with reference TRBV7-9 and TRBJ2-3, the CDR3 gives the full variable domain: DTGVSQNPRHKITKRGQNVTFRCDPISEHNRLYWYRQTLGQGPEFLTYFQNEAQLEKSRLLSDRFSAERPKGSFSTLEIQRTEQGDSAMYLCASSPGQGEVTWTQYFGPGTRLTVL.

The V call is TRBV9, the J call TRBJ1-2; possibly TRBD1 for D (6 bases). The CDR3 has 16 amino acids. Germline assignment: CDR1 SGDLS and CDR2 YYNGEE. V lost 3 bases and J lost 1, with 16 bases in between. CDR3 in amino acids: CASSAPAGQFNYGYTF. The CDR3 nucleotides are TGTGCCAGCAGCGCACCAGCTGGACAGTTTAACTATGGCTACACCTTC.

The rearrangement uses TRBV6-1 and TRBJ2-7; a possible D gene is TRBD2 (6 bases). The germline V gene encodes CDR1 MNHNS and CDR2 SASEGT. This CDR3 is built from 16 residues. Trimming pared 4 bases from V and 2 bases from J, leaving 18 bases between. The CDR3 here is CASSVTWASETYEQYF. The CDR3 DNA sequence: TGTGCCAGCAGTGTGACGTGGGCTAGCGAGACCTACGAGCAGTACTTC.

This chain uses TRBV7-9 with TRBJ1-1, with D perhaps TRBD1 (5 bases). Germline-derived CDR1 and CDR2 are SEHNR and FQNEAQ (reference sequence). The CDR3 loop spans 12 amino acids. The V end lost 8 bases, the J end lost 6 bases, and 13 bases lay between the germline ends. The CDR3 sequence is CASRGISAEAFF. The DNA for the CDR3 is TGTGCCAGCCGGGGGATTAGCGCTGAAGCTTTCTTT.

This clone was counted once. The rearrangement uses TRBV19 and TRBJ2-2, with 8 bases identical to TRBD2. CDR1 is LNHDA, CDR2 SQIVND, per germline (reference sequence). The CDR3 loop spans 15 amino acids. V lost 8 bases and J lost 5; bases outside the gene matches: 10. DNA of the CDR3: TGTGCCAGTTCTACTGGGACTAGGGGGACCGGGGAGCTGTTTTTT. Translation gives CASSTGTRGTGELFF.

The chain joins TRBV2 to TRBJ1-1; a possible D gene is TRBD1 (5 bases). The CDR3 is 10 residues long. V dropped 4 bases and J dropped 8 bases, with 5 bases sitting between them. Germline V CDR1 and CDR2: SNHLY, FYNNEI. CDR3 sequence: CASSGQEAFF. Here the CDR3 DNA reads TGTGCCAGCAGTGGACAGGAAGCTTTCTTT.

This CDR3 is CASRGLGSQPQHF. CDR3 sequence (DNA): TGTGCCAGCAGAGGTCTAGGGAGTCAGCCCCAGCATTTT. This chain uses TRBV2 with TRBJ1-5; no clear D gene. Germline-derived CDR1 and CDR2 are SNHLY and FYNNEI. The CDR3 totals 13 residues. V lost 6 bases and J 6 bases, leaving 12 bases between the germline ends.

The genes are TRBV19 and TRBJ2-6; D might be TRBD1 (6 bases). Trimming removed 7 bases from V and 2 bases from J, with 9 bases in between. Looked up from germline, CDR1 is LNHDA and CDR2 is SQIVND (reference sequence). The CDR3 contains 14 residues. The CDR3 reads CASNPGAGANVLTF. DNA of the CDR3: TGTGCCAGTAACCCAGGGGCTGGGGCCAACGTCCTGACTTTC.

The chain recombines TRBV13 with TRBJ2-1; TRBD2 matches 9 bases. The germline CDR1 and CDR2 sequences are PRHDT and FYEKMQ (reference sequence). The ends lost 1 base at V and 8 bases at J; junction bases unmatched: 24. The CDR3 sequence is 21 residues long. DNA of the CDR3: TGTGCCAGCAGCTTAGTTGGGTCAGGGGCATTAGCGGGAGATGGGGGCGATGAGCAGTTCTTC. Translated, it gives CASSLVGSGALAGDGGDEQFF. The whole variable domain, filled in from reference TRBV13 and TRBJ2-1, reads AAGVIQSPRHLIKEKRETATLKCYPIPRHDTVYWYQQGPGQDPQFLISFYEKMQSDKGSIPDRFSAQQFSDYHSELNMSSLELGDSALYFCASSLVGSGALAGDGGDEQFFGPGTRLTVL.